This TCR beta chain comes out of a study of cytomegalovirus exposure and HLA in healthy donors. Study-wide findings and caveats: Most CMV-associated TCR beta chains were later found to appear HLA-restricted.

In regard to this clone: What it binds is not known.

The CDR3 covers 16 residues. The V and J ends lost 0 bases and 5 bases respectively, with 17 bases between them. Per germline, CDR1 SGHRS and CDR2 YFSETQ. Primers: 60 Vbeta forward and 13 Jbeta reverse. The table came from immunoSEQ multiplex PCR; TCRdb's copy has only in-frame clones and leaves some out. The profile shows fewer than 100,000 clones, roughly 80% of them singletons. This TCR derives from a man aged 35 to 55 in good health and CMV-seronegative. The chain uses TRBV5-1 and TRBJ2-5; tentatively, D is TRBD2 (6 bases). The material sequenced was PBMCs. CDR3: CASSLVGQGGWETQYF. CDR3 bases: TGCGCCAGCAGCTTGGTCGGCCAGGGAGGATGGGAGACCCAGTACTTC.